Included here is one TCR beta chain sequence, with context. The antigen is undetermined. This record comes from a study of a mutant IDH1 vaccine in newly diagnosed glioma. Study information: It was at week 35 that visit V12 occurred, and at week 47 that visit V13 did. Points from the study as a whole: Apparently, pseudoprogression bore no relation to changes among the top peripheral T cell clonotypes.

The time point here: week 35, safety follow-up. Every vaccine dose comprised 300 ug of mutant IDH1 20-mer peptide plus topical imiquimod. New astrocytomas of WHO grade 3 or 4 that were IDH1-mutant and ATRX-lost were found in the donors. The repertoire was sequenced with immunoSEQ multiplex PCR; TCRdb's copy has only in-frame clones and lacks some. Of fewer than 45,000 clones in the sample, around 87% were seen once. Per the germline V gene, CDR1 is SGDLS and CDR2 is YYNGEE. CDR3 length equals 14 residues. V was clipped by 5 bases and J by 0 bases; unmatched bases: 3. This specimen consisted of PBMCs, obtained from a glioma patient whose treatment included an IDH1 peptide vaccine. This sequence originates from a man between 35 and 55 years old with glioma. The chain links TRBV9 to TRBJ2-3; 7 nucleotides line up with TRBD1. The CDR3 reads CASRGQWSTDTQYF. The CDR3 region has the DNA TGTGCCAGCAGGGGACAGTGGAGCACAGATACGCAGTATTTT.